In its sample, the clone carrying this T cell receptor beta chain was seen many times. What it binds is unknown. The CDR3 runs 12 residues. Trimming cost V 2 bases and J 6 bases, with 6 bases left between them. Germline V gene sequence: CDR1 LNHDA, CDR2 SQIVND (reference sequence). The data derive from a study of early T cells in non-severe SARS-CoV-2 infection. Study-wide background: Chains were not paired, and sequencing was done on bulk RNA from unsorted whole blood.

Study results and limitations: VDJdb matching, biased toward anti-spike CD8 responses, missed private and CD4 specificities.

Attached unique molecular identifiers marked individual cDNA molecules. MiXCR, run by TCRdb on the 5' RACE reads, gives a single entry per CDR3 protein. The data hold 25,000 to 35,000 distinct CDR3 sequences, with roughly 6.1% observed a single time. This sequence originates from an adult who was a healthcare worker with PCR-confirmed SARS-CoV-2 infection or an uninfected control (not recorded which). The sample consisted of whole blood. The V and J genes are TRBV19 and TRBJ2-3; no clear D gene. CDR3 DNA sequence: TGTGCCAGTAGTATAAGGGCCGATACGCAGTATTTT. Translating it yields CASSIRADTQYF.